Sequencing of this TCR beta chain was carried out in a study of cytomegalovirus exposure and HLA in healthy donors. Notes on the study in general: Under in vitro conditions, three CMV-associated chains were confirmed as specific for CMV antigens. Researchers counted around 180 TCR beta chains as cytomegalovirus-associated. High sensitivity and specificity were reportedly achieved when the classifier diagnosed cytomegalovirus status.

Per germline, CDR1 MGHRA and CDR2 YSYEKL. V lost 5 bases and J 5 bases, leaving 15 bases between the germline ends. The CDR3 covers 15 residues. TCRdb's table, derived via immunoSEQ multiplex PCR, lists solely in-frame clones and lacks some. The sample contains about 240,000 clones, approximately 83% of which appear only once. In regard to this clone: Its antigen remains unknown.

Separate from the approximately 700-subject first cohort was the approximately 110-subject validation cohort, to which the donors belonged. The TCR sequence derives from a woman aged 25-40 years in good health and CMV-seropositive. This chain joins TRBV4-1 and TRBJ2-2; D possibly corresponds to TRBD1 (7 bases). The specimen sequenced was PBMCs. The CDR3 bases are TGCGCCAGCAGCGAACAGGGGACTGGGACCGGGGAGCTGTTTTTT. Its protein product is CASSEQGTGTGELFF.